Presented here are 5 T cell receptor beta chains from one specimen sequenced in a study of T cells in Graves' hyperthyroidism and ophthalmopathy. Template material for amplifying TCR beta CDR3 regions consisted of RNA transcripts. An initial round of RT-PCR targeting the TCR CDR3 relied on the HTBI primer set. One entry per CDR3 protein, called by TCRdb with MiXCR from the multiplex PCR reads. The sample contains 300,000 to 400,000 distinct CDR3 sequences, about 14% of which appear only once. Sequencing was carried out using blood. Receptors originate from a woman in her twenties or thirties with Graves' ophthalmopathy.

The chain joins TRBV4-1 to TRBJ1-2; TRBD1 agrees at 12 bases. The CDR3 runs 16 residues. Germline CDR1 is MGHRA and CDR2 is YSYEKL. V was pared by 0 bases and J by 7 bases, with 6 bases of the junction left unmatched. In nucleotides, the CDR3 is TGCGCCAGCAGCCAAGAAGGGACAGGGGGCGTATTTGGCTACACCTTC. This encodes CASSQEGTGGVFGYTF.

J is TRBJ2-3 and V is TRBV28, with TRBD2 matching over 13 bases. This CDR3 spans 19 amino acids. The trim removed 6 bases at V and 0 bases at J, leaving 12 bases unmatched. From germline, CDR1 is MDHEN and CDR2 SYDVKM. This chain's CDR3 is CASSRLFPGLAGSTDTQYF. The DNA for the CDR3 is TGTGCCAGCAGCCGTTTGTTCCCGGGACTAGCGGGGAGCACAGATACGCAGTATTTT.

This clonotype was recorded at least ten times. The CDR3 DNA reads TGTGCCAGCAGCCAAGCGACCGGGACAGTAGACACCTTC. Protein product: CASSQATGTVDTF. This chain uses TRBV3-1 with TRBJ1-2; 7 positions agree with TRBD1. Germline CDR1 and CDR2: LGHDT and YNNKEL (reference sequence). CDR3 size: 13 residues. The V gene end was trimmed by 1 base and the J gene end by 12 bases; junction bases not matched to a gene: 8. Based on the CDR3 plus reference TRBV3-1 and TRBJ1-2, the full variable domain is DTAVSQTPKYLVTQMGNDKSIKCEQNLGHDTMYWYKQDSKKFLKIMFSYNNKELIINETVPNRFSPKSPDKAHLNLHINSLELGDSAVYFCASSQATGTVDTFGSGTRLTVV.

Ten or more counts support this clonotype. The chain couples TRBV7-9 to TRBJ2-1; tentative D call: TRBD1 (6 bases). Trimming shortened V by 4 bases and J by 8 bases, and 12 bases separated the two germline ends. This CDR3 is built from 13 residues. Germline assignment: CDR1 SEHNR and CDR2 FQNEAQ (reference sequence). Here the CDR3 reads CASSWWTDYEQFF. In DNA, the CDR3 is TGTGCCAGCAGCTGGTGGACAGATTATGAGCAGTTCTTC. Drawing the rest from reference TRBV7-9 and TRBJ2-1, the complete variable domain is DTGVSQNPRHKITKRGQNVTFRCDPISEHNRLYWYRQTLGQGPEFLTYFQNEAQLEKSRLLSDRFSAERPKGSFSTLEIQRTEQGDSAMYLCASSWWTDYEQFFGPGTRLTVL.

The chain employs TRBV11-2 and TRBJ1-6; D ambiguous. V lost 5 bases to trimming and J lost 14 bases, with 19 bases between them. The length of the CDR3 is 14 residues. From germline, CDR1 is SGHAT and CDR2 FQNNGV. In DNA form, the CDR3 reads TGTGCCAGCAGCCCCCCTCGGAATCGGGTGGCCCTCCACTTT. Encoded protein: CASSPPRNRVALHF.